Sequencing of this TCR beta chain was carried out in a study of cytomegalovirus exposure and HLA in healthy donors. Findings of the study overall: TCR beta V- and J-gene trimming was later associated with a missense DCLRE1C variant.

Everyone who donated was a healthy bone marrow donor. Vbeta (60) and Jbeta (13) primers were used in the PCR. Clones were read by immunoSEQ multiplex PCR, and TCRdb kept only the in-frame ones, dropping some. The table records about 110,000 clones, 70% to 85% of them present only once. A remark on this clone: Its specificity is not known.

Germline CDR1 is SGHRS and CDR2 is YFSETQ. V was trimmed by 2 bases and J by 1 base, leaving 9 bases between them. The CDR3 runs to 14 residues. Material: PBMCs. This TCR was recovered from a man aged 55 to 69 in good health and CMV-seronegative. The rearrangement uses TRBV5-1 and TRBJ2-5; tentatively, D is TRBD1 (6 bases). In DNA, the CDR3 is TGCGCCAGCAGCTTCTTAGGGGGCCAAGAGACCCAGTACTTC. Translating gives CASSFLGGQETQYF.